This T cell receptor beta chain was sequenced for a study of T cell changes during pregnancy in multiple sclerosis. The method was immunoSEQ multiplex PCR; TCRdb's version includes in-frame clones alone and lacks a portion of them. Of around 60,000 clones listed, approximately 91% were seen once; the top ten hold less than 2%. The CDR3 sequence is 15 residues long. In germline, CDR1 is SGHNT, CDR2 YYREEE (reference sequence). Unmatched junction bases numbered 3, after V lost 1 base and J lost 3 bases. The sample consisted of peripheral blood, taken in the first trimester of pregnancy. This sequence was found in a female donor with multiple sclerosis, enrolled in a pregnancy study. This chain uses TRBV5-4 with TRBJ2-3, with 9 bases matching TRBD2. The CDR3 reads CASSLSSGSTDTQYF. CDR3 in DNA: TGTGCCAGCAGCTTGAGTAGCGGGAGTACAGATACGCAGTATTTT. Variable domain in full (rest from reference TRBV5-4 and TRBJ2-3): ETGVTQSPTHLIKTRGQQVTLRCSSQSGHNTVSWYQQALGQGPQFIFQYYREEENGRGNFPPRFSGLQFPNYSSELNVNALELDDSALYLCASSLSSGSTDTQYFGPGTRLTVL.